These 18 T cell receptor beta chains came from one sample sequenced in a study of control samples from healthy donors and cancer patients. Clones were read by immunoSEQ multiplex PCR, and TCRdb kept only the in-frame ones, dropping some. The sample includes some 140,000 clones, approximately 89% seen only once; the top ten take more than 6.5%. Sequenced input: PBMCs. These TCRs come from a man aged 45-65 years with head and neck cancer.

V and J are TRBV2 and TRBJ1-4; the D gene is possibly TRBD1 (5 bases). The ends were cut back, 7 bases at V and 7 bases at J, with 19 bases in the middle. CDR3 length: 15 residues. Germline CDR1 reads SNHLY; CDR2 reads FYNNEI. The CDR3, as DNA: TGTGCCAGCACGAGGGACGGGCAGGGAGGTGAAAAACTGTTTTTT. This encodes CASTRDGQGGEKLFF.

The rearrangement joins TRBV27 to TRBJ1-2, with 9 bases aligning to TRBD1. This CDR3 is built from 15 residues. The ends lost 5 bases at V and 6 bases at J; junction bases unmatched: 10. Germline V gives CDR1 MNHEY, CDR2 SMNVEV (reference sequence). In DNA, the CDR3 is TGTGCCAGCAGTCCCCGGGACAGGGACGGCGATGGCTACACCTTC. This gives the protein CASSPRDRDGDGYTF.

The rearrangement joins TRBV5-6 to TRBJ1-2, with D perhaps matching TRBD1 (6 bases). The CDR3 is made up of 14 amino acids. V was cut by 4 bases and J by 4 bases, with 14 bases left in between. CDR1 is SGHDT, CDR2 YYEEEE, per germline. The CDR3 loop reads CASSPMAGAYGYTF. The DNA for the CDR3 is TGTGCCAGCAGCCCCATGGCAGGGGCCTATGGCTACACCTTC.

J is TRBJ2-7 and V is TRBV24-1; D is undetermined. This CDR3 is built from 16 residues. The germline gives CDR1 KGHDR, CDR2 SFDVKD. V lost 2 bases and J 0 bases, leaving 13 bases between the germline ends. CDR3 DNA: TGTGCCACCAGTGATTCCCGCGGATACGCCTCCTACGAGCAGTACTTC. This translates into CATSDSRGYASYEQYF.

The CDR3 nucleotides read TGTGCCAGTAGTATCACAGGGGGATTGGACACTGAAGCTTTCTTT. Residues: CASSITGGLDTEAFF. The rearrangement uses TRBV19 and TRBJ1-1, with TRBD1 identical over 8 bases. The ends lost 3 bases at V and 3 bases at J; junction bases unmatched: 6. Germline V gene sequence: CDR1 LNHDA, CDR2 SQIVND (reference sequence). The CDR3 sequence is 15 residues long. The full variable domain, in which reference TRBV19 and TRBJ1-1 provide the parts outside the CDR3, is DGGITQSPKYLFRKEGQNVTLSCEQNLNHDAMYWYRQDPGQGLRLIYYSQIVNDFQKGDIAEGYSVSREKKESFPLTVTSAQKNPTAFYLCASSITGGLDTEAFFGQGTRLTVV.

The genes are TRBV3-1 (or the pseudogene TRBV3-2) and TRBJ2-7, with TRBD2 matching 10 bases. The CDR3 runs 15 residues. With V trimmed by 4 bases and J by 2 bases, 5 bases remained unmatched. CDR1 and CDR2 from the germline V gene are LGHDT and YNNKEL (reference sequence). CDR3 sequence (DNA): TGTGCCAGCAGCCGGACTAGCGGTCTGACCTACGAGCAGTACTTC. Encoded protein: CASSRTSGLTYEQYF.

The chain employs TRBV21-1 and TRBJ1-5; the table calls TRBD1, which could not be checked here. TRBV21-1 is classified as a pseudogene. The CDR3 is made up of 18 amino acids. The CDR3 reads CASSKAEGTGRSNQPQHF. The CDR3 DNA reads TGTGCCAGCAGCAAAGCCGAAGGGACAGGCCGTAGCAATCAGCCCCAGCATTTT.

This clone has just one count. This chain uses TRBV6-5 with TRBJ2-1; 7 bases map to TRBD2. With V trimmed by 7 bases and J by 0 bases, 6 bases remained unmatched. Germline V CDR1 and CDR2: MNHEY, SVGAGI. The CDR3 is 15 residues long. CDR3 loop: CASTQRETSYNEQFF. As DNA, the CDR3 is TGTGCCAGCACCCAGCGGGAAACCTCCTACAATGAGCAGTTCTTC.

This clone was recorded only once. The gene calls are TRBV9 and TRBJ2-3, with a weak D call TRBD2 (6 bases). The CDR3 is made up of 14 amino acids. V dropped 4 bases and J dropped 0 bases, with 9 bases sitting between them. Germline V gives CDR1 SGDLS, CDR2 YYNGEE. The CDR3 nucleotides are TGTGCCAGCAGCCCTGGGGGGAGCACAGATACGCAGTATTTT. Translating gives CASSPGGSTDTQYF.

The V and J genes are TRBV5-6 and TRBJ2-1; 12 bases are shared with TRBD1. Unmatched junction bases numbered 5, after V lost 3 bases and J lost 10 bases. The CDR3 loop spans 14 amino acids. The germline gives CDR1 SGHDT, CDR2 YYEEEE. CDR3 in amino acids: CASSWGQGAWEQFF. Here the CDR3 DNA reads TGTGCCAGCAGCTGGGGACAGGGGGCATGGGAGCAGTTCTTC.

This chain's CDR3 is CAWEELAGGSQYF. The CDR3, as DNA: TGTGCCTGGGAGGAACTAGCGGGGGGTTCGCAGTATTTT. The chain is built from TRBV30 and TRBJ2-3; 12 bases agree with TRBD2. This CDR3 spans 13 amino acids. Trimming took 5 bases from V and 10 from J; bases not matched to a gene: 7. From germline, CDR1 is GTSNPN and CDR2 SVGIG (reference sequence).

This clone appeared a few times. V and J are TRBV7-6 and TRBJ1-1; weak D call: TRBD1 (6 bases). The germline V and J ends were trimmed by 1 base and 4 bases, with 13 bases remaining between them. Germline-derived CDR1 and CDR2 are SGHVS and FNYEAQ. This CDR3 is built from 15 residues. The CDR3 region is CASSLDVKQGTEAFF. DNA of the CDR3: TGTGCCAGCAGCTTAGACGTGAAACAGGGCACTGAAGCTTTCTTT. Supplemented by reference TRBV7-6 and TRBJ1-1, the full variable domain reads GAGVSQSPRYKVTKRGQDVALRCDPISGHVSLYWYRQALGQGPEFLTYFNYEAQQDKSGLPNDRFSAERPEGSISTLTIQRTEQRDSAMYRCASSLDVKQGTEAFFGQGTRLTVV.

The chain joins TRBV19 to TRBJ2-2, with D unresolved. This CDR3 is 14 amino acids long. Trimming shortened V by 2 bases and J by 0 bases, and 4 bases separated the two germline ends. Germline-derived CDR1 and CDR2 are LNHDA and SQIVND (reference sequence). In nucleotides, the CDR3 is TGTGCCAGTAGTATACACACGAACACCGGGGAGCTGTTTTTT. This sequence encodes CASSIHTNTGELFF.

The chain is built from TRBV12-3 or TRBV12-4 and TRBJ1-6; D not resolved. The CDR3 loop spans 11 amino acids. The ends were cut back, 6 bases at V and 11 bases at J, with 8 bases in the middle. The CDR3 spells CASSNQAPLHF. The CDR3 DNA follows: TGTGCCAGCAGCAATCAGGCACCCCTCCACTTT.

The CDR3 here is CASSSLALTGELFF. DNA for the CDR3: TGTGCCAGCAGCTCCCTAGCGCTCACCGGGGAGCTGTTTTTT. The chain employs TRBV28 and TRBJ2-2, with TRBD2 as a possible D gene (6 bases). The germline V gene encodes CDR1 MDHEN and CDR2 SYDVKM. V lost 6 bases to trimming and J lost 4 bases, with 12 bases between them. CDR3 length: 14 amino acids.

V gene TRBV9 combines with J gene TRBJ2-7; 8 bases map to TRBD2. The CDR3 loop spans 16 amino acids. Germline V CDR1 and CDR2: SGDLS, YYNGEE. V gave up 0 bases and J gave up 2 bases; unmatched junction bases: 7. The CDR3 reads CASSVASTSGPYEQYF. The CDR3 nucleotides read TGTGCCAGCAGCGTAGCTAGCACTAGCGGTCCCTACGAGCAGTACTTC. Filled out from reference TRBV9 and TRBJ2-7, the complete variable domain reads DSGVTQTPKHLITATGQRVTLRCSPRSGDLSVYWYQQSLDQGLQFLIQYYNGEERAKGNILERFSAQQFPDLHSELNLSSLELGDSALYFCASSVASTSGPYEQYFGPGTRLTVT.

The V call is TRBV7-9, the J call TRBJ2-1; no definite D call. This CDR3 contains 13 residues. In germline, CDR1 is SEHNR, CDR2 FQNEAQ (reference sequence). With 5 bases removed from V and 0 bases from J, the gap between germline ends came to 5 bases. CDR3 bases: TGTGCCAGCAGCCTCAGCTCCTACAATGAGCAGTTCTTC. It specifies CASSLSSYNEQFF. The full variable domain, in which reference TRBV7-9 and TRBJ2-1 provide the parts outside the CDR3, is DTGVSQNPRHKITKRGQNVTFRCDPISEHNRLYWYRQTLGQGPEFLTYFQNEAQLEKSRLLSDRFSAERPKGSFSTLEIQRTEQGDSAMYLCASSLSSYNEQFFGPGTRLTVL.

This rearrangement joins TRBV11-3 to TRBJ1-2; TRBD1 might be the D (5 bases). The germline V gene has CDR1 SGHNT and CDR2 YENEEA. The ends were cut back, 5 bases at V and 10 bases at J, with 17 bases in the middle. There are 13 residues in the CDR3. The CDR3 nucleotides are TGTGCCAGCAGCCAGGGAAGGTATCGGGACTACACCTTC. This gives the protein CASSQGRYRDYTF. The variable domain in full, with the rest retrieved from reference TRBV11-3 and TRBJ1-2, is EAGVVQSPRYKIIEKKQPVAFWCNPISGHNTLYWYLQNLGQGPELLIRYENEEAVDDSQLPKDRFSAERLKGVDSTLKIQPAELGDSAVYLCASSQGRYRDYTFGSGTRLTVV.